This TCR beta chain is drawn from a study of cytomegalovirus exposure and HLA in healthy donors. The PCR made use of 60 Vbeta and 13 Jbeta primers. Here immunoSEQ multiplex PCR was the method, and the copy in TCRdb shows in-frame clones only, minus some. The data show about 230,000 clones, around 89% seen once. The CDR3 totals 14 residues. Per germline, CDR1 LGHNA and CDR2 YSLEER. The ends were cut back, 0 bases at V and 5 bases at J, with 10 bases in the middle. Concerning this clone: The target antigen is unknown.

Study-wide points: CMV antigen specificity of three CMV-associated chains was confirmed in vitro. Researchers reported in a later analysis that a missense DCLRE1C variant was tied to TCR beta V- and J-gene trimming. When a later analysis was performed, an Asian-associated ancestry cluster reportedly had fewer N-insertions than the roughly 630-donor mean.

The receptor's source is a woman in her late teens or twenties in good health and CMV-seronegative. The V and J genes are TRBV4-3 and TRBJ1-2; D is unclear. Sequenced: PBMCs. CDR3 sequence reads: CASSQDRAGYGYTF. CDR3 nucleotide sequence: TGCGCCAGCAGCCAAGATAGGGCGGGATATGGCTACACCTTC.